The clone carrying this T cell receptor beta chain was seen repeatedly, ten times or more. Its antigen is unidentified. TCRdb recomputed calls from the reads with MiXCR, one row per CDR3 protein. The table has about 920,000 distinct CDR3 sequences, about a third seen once; the top ten hold around 15%. This sample stems from a study of T cell repertoires in cytomegalovirus infection. Findings and caveats of the study: Ex vivo responses were dominated by HLA-C-restricted CMV-specific TCR beta clonotypes.

V lost 10 bases to trimming and J lost 4 bases, with 11 bases between them. CDR1 SNHLY and CDR2 FYNNEI come from the germline V gene. The CDR3 length is 12 residues. The chain employs TRBV2 and TRBJ2-1; D is ambiguous. The specimen comprised cultured CD8+ T cells from PBMCs, sampled from culture after CMV antigen stimulation. The receptor's source is a human donor in good health (CMV status not recorded). Some clones in this sample may be carry-over from other donors' samples. DNA of the CDR3: TGTGCCACCAAGAAGAAGTACAATGAGCAGTTCTTC. Its translation is CATKKKYNEQFF. The full variable domain, in which reference TRBV2 and TRBJ2-1 provide the parts outside the CDR3, is EPEVTQTPSHQVTQMGQEVILRCVPISNHLYFYWYRQILGQKVEFLVSFYNNEISEKSEIFDDQFSVERPDGSNFTLKIRSTKLEDSAMYFCATKKKYNEQFFGPGTRLTVL.